Shown below are 11 T cell receptor beta chains from a single sample sequenced in a study of cytomegalovirus exposure and HLA in healthy donors (dated 2017 in TCRdb). The method behind the library was the immunoSEQ multiplex PCR assay. A mixture of 60 forward primers for TCR Vbeta segments and 13 reverse primers for TCR Jbeta segments was used in the multiplex PCR. TCRdb took this table from immuneACCESS and kept in-frame rearrangements with V and J called. Such tables lack part of the clones; where checked against another copy, unresolved V genes explain under half of the gap, and the rest is unexplained. Here the sample has approximately 100,000 clones; less than 80% occur a single time. The top ten clonotypes cover 3% to 4.5% of the sample. Material: PBMCs. These receptors were obtained from a man younger than 40 in good health and CMV-seropositive.

This clone was found a few times. The rearrangement links TRBV2 to TRBJ1-5; unclear D gene. V was pared by 4 bases and J by 4 bases, with 8 bases between. The V gene's germline CDR1 is SNHLY and CDR2 FYNNEI. The CDR3 sequence is 13 residues long. The CDR3 here is CASSVSLNQPQHF. In nucleotides, the CDR3 is TGTGCCAGCAGTGTATCCCTGAATCAGCCCCAGCATTTT.

The J gene is TRBJ1-2, the V gene TRBV11-2; perhaps TRBD1 as D (6 bases). The CDR3 runs to 16 residues. CDR1 SGHAT and CDR2 FQNNGV come from the germline V gene. V was clipped by 1 base and J by 3 bases, with 15 bases between them. The CDR3: CASSLVGGRVDYGYTF. Here the CDR3 DNA reads TGTGCCAGCAGCTTAGTGGGGGGGCGCGTTGACTATGGCTACACCTTC.

This chain joins TRBV7-8 and TRBJ1-5; D may be TRBD1 (5 bases). V lost 5 bases and J 5 bases, leaving 19 bases between the germline ends. The CDR3 runs 16 residues. The germline V gene encodes CDR1 SGHVS and CDR2 FQNEAQ. The CDR3 DNA reads TGTGCCAGCAGCCCCGGAGGCGGGGGGATGGATCAGCCCCAGCATTTT. The encoded protein is CASSPGGGGMDQPQHF.

The V gene is TRBV27, the J gene TRBJ2-5; 7 bases map to TRBD1. The DNA end is more similar to TRBJ2-7, so the J call may be wrong. CDR3 length: 14 amino acids. Per the germline V gene, CDR1 is MNHEY and CDR2 is SMNVEV (reference sequence). CDR3 loop: CASRRTGTSYEQYF. CDR3 nucleotide sequence: TGTGCCAGCAGACGGACAGGAACCTCCTACGAGCAGTACTTC.

The chain employs TRBV5-1 and TRBJ1-4; tentative D call: TRBD1 (5 bases). This CDR3 has 15 amino acids. The germline V gene has CDR1 SGHRS and CDR2 YFSETQ. The V end lost 4 bases, the J end lost 7 bases, and 17 bases lay between the germline ends. CDR3: CASSPTAFLSEKLFF. CDR3 sequence (DNA): TGCGCCAGCAGCCCGACAGCCTTTCTAAGTGAAAAACTGTTTTTT.

The V and J genes are TRBV6-6 and TRBJ2-3; TRBD2 might be the D (6 bases). V was cut by 0 bases and J by 1 base, with 8 bases left in between. Germline V CDR1 and CDR2: MNHNY, SVGAGI (reference sequence). The CDR3 consists of 15 residues. DNA for the CDR3: TGTGCCAGCAGTTACTCCGGGACTGGCACAGATACGCAGTATTTT. Its protein product is CASSYSGTGTDTQYF.

The chain carries TRBV19 and TRBJ2-2, with 10 bases fitting TRBD2. The CDR3 loop spans 15 amino acids. Germline assignment: CDR1 LNHDA and CDR2 SQIVND (reference sequence). The V segment lost 6 bases and the J segment 4 bases; nucleotides outside the gene matches: 5. CDR3 DNA sequence: TGTGCCAGTAGATGGGGACTAGCGCCCACCGGGGAGCTGTTTTTT. Protein product: CASRWGLAPTGELFF. The full variable domain, completed using reference TRBV19 and TRBJ2-2, is DGGITQSPKYLFRKEGQNVTLSCEQNLNHDAMYWYRQDPGQGLRLIYYSQIVNDFQKGDIAEGYSVSREKKESFPLTVTSAQKNPTAFYLCASRWGLAPTGELFFGEGSRLTVL.

This clone was counted a single time. The V call is TRBV10-3, the J call TRBJ2-3; D perhaps matches TRBD2 (5 bases). V gave up 5 bases and J gave up 2 bases, with 11 bases separating them. The CDR3 sequence is 14 residues long. Germline V gene sequence: CDR1 ENHRY, CDR2 SYGVKD. The CDR3 protein is CAISRLTPTDTQYF. The DNA of the CDR3 is TGTGCCATCAGTAGACTAACCCCCACAGATACGCAGTATTTT.

This chain uses TRBV5-6 with TRBJ2-1, with 9 positions matching TRBD2. The CDR3 totals 16 residues. V shed 2 bases, J shed 2 bases, and the junction held 5 bases outside the gene matches. Germline-derived CDR1 and CDR2 are SGHDT and YYEEEE. The CDR3 bases are TGTGCCAGCAGCTTTCTAGCGGGGCAAACCTACAATGAGCAGTTCTTC. Its translation: CASSFLAGQTYNEQFF.

V and J are TRBV7-6 and TRBJ2-5, with 14 bases matching TRBD2. The assigned J gene may be wrong: the sequence end matches TRBJ2-7 better. The CDR3 is 15 residues long. Germline CDR1 and CDR2: SGHVS and FNYEAQ. CDR3 nucleotide sequence: TGTGCCAGCAGAAGGGGGACTAGCGGGGGCTACGAGCAGTACTTC. Translation gives CASRRGTSGGYEQYF.

This rearrangement joins TRBV7-9 to TRBJ1-3, with 8 bases that match TRBD1. Germline loops: CDR1 SEHNR, CDR2 FQNEAQ (reference sequence). Unmatched junction bases numbered 3, after V lost 7 bases and J lost 4 bases. The CDR3 consists of 13 residues. CDR3 residues: CASNGQGGNTIYF. Written as DNA, the CDR3 is TGTGCCAGCAACGGACAGGGAGGAAACACCATATATTTT. The variable domain in full, with the rest retrieved from reference TRBV7-9 and TRBJ1-3, is DTGVSQNPRHKITKRGQNVTFRCDPISEHNRLYWYRQTLGQGPEFLTYFQNEAQLEKSRLLSDRFSAERPKGSFSTLEIQRTEQGDSAMYLCASNGQGGNTIYFGEGSWLTVV.